This TCR beta chain is from a study of PD-1 blockade in classical Hodgkin lymphoma. Study-wide results and caveats: Some patients began nivolumab under 1 year after ASCT. These patients were excluded from later analyses. Reports indicated that newly diagnosed patients had lower baseline TCR diversity than healthy donors did. Complete responders started with a diversity level that resembled newly diagnosed patients at baseline.

The germline V gene has CDR1 MNHEY and CDR2 SMNVEV (reference sequence). This CDR3 has 13 residues. V was shortened by 2 bases and J by 6 bases, with 10 bases between the two germline ends. Every patient had relapsed following autologous stem cell transplantation, and cohorts differed in brentuximab vedotin exposure. Best overall response was complete response, partial response or progressive disease in these relapsed/refractory classical Hodgkin lymphoma patients. Concerning this clone itself: Its target is unknown.

Only in-frame clones appear in the TCRdb table, and some are missing; sequencing was by immunoSEQ multiplex PCR. The profile covers 40,000 to 50,000 clones, with over 75% appearing a single time and roughly 12% taken by the ten largest. Sequenced here: peripheral blood mononuclear cells (PBMCs), sampled at baseline. The sequence was obtained from a human donor with classical Hodgkin lymphoma. The V call is TRBV27, the J call TRBJ1-2, with unresolved D. The CDR3 sequence is CASSLIGRDGYTF. The CDR3 nucleotides read TGTGCCAGCAGTTTAATCGGCCGAGATGGCTACACCTTC.